This section outlines one TCR beta chain sequence together with its context. Its antigen is still unknown. The data stem from a study of T cell responses to AZD1222 COVID-19 vaccine. Study as a whole: Pooling was applied to second doses at about 4 or about 12 weeks. Overall study results and limits: Reportedly, nearly half of unique spike TCRs recognized epitopes outside B.1.351/B.1.1.7 mutations. White British donors predominated, females outnumbered males, and clonal diversity was possibly underestimated.

This CDR3 spans 15 amino acids. Germline assignment: CDR1 MNHNS and CDR2 SASEGT. J gave up 8 bases and V 3 bases, and 8 bases lay outside the gene matches. Clones were sequenced by immunoSEQ multiplex PCR, and TCRdb holds only the in-frame ones, with some missing. The sample contains under 110,000 clones, about 90% of which appear only once. The V and J genes are TRBV6-1 and TRBJ1-2, with TRBD1 matching 11 bases. The sequence derives from an adult in good health. The starting material was peripheral blood, obtained on day 0 of AZD1222 vaccination. CDR3 in DNA: TGTGCCAGCAGTGATCCTGGACAGGGGGCGTTCGGCTACACCTTC. Its translation is CASSDPGQGAFGYTF.